One sample yielded the 8 T cell receptor beta chains listed below, sequenced in a study of CXCR3-negative and CXCR3-positive naive CD8 T cells. The TRB cDNA libraries were prepared by 5' RACE with UMI labels. With the 5' RACE reads reprocessed, TCRdb shows one record per CDR3 protein and no DNA. In total, the table holds 100,000 to 150,000 distinct CDR3 sequences. Material: naive CXCR3- CD8+ T cells from blood. The subset here: CD45RO-CCR7+CD27+CD95- naive CD8+ T cells lacking CXCR3 (TNR3-). The receptors come from a human donor in good health. Some clones in this sample may be carry-over from other donors' samples.

The chain combines TRBV5-1 with TRBJ2-6; TCRdb indicates TRBD1, and absent DNA this call remains unverified. Germline V gene sequence: CDR1 SGHRS, CDR2 YFSETQ. CDR3 size: 16 residues. The CDR3 sequence: CASSLGTGFGANVLTF.

The chain recombines TRBV24-1 with TRBJ2-3; there is no DNA to check the TCRdb D call of TRBD1. There are 18 residues in the CDR3. Per the germline V gene, CDR1 is KGHDR and CDR2 is SFDVKD. This chain's CDR3 is CATSGGQRRGTFTDTQYF.

The V and J genes are TRBV11-3 and TRBJ2-1. Germline CDR1 SGHNT, CDR2 YENEEA. There are 13 residues in the CDR3. CDR3 amino acids: CASSLPPYNEQFF.

The chain couples TRBV5-1 to TRBJ2-3. Germline assignment: CDR1 SGHRS and CDR2 YFSETQ. The CDR3 is made up of 15 amino acids. The CDR3 reads CASSPTTASTDTQYF.

The chain recombines TRBV3-1 with TRBJ2-1; TCRdb returns TRBD2, unconfirmable since there is no DNA. Germline lookup yields CDR1 LGHDT and CDR2 YNNKEL (reference sequence). This CDR3 has 17 residues. The CDR3 spells CASSRNPSGSSYNEQFF.

The rearrangement uses TRBV5-1 and TRBJ1-2; TCRdb proposes TRBD1, but this gene call is untestable without DNA. The CDR3 extends over 15 amino acids. Per the germline V gene, CDR1 is SGHRS and CDR2 is YFSETQ. The CDR3 spells CASSVPGQGLYGYTF.

V gene TRBV3-1 combines with J gene TRBJ1-1; checking the TCRdb D call of TRBD1 is not possible without DNA. The CDR3 extends over 14 amino acids. The germline V gene has CDR1 LGHDT and CDR2 YNNKEL (reference sequence). The CDR3 sequence is CASSREGVITEAFF.

The CDR3 loop reads CASSPKWASGDNEQFF. The rearrangement links TRBV5-1 to TRBJ2-1; TCRdb's D call, TRBD2, is unchecked because there is no DNA. The CDR3 runs 16 residues. Looked up from germline, CDR1 is SGHRS and CDR2 is YFSETQ. Combining the CDR3 with reference TRBV5-1 and TRBJ2-1 gives the whole variable domain KAGVTQTPRYLIKTRGQQVTLSCSPISGHRSVSWYQQTPGQGLQFLFEYFSETQRNKGNFPGRFSGRQFSNSRSEMNVSTLELGDSALYLCASSPKWASGDNEQFFGPGTRLTVL.